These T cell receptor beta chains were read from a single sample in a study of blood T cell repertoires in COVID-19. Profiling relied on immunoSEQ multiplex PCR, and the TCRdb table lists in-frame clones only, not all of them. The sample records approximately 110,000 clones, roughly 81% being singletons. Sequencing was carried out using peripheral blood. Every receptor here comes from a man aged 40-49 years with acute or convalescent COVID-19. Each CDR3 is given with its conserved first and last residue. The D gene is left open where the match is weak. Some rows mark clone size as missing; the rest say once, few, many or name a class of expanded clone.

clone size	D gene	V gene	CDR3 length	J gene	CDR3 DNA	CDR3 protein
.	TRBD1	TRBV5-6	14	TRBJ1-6	TGTGCCAGCAGCGGGGGGGACAGGGATTCACCCCTCCACTTT	CASSGGDRDSPLHF
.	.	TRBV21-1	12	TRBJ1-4	TGTGCCAGCAGCCCCGGGGGGGAAAAACTGTTTTTT	CASSPGGEKLFF
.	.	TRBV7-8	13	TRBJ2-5	TGTGCCAGCAGCAAAGGGGGGAGGGAGATCCAGTACTTC	CASSKGGREIQYF
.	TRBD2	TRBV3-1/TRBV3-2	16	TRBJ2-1	TGTGCCAGCAGCCAAGATTCCGGGGGGGCAGGCAATGAGCAGTTCTTC	CASSQDSGGAGNEQFF
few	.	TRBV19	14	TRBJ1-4	TGTGCCAGTAGTAGGACAGCCGAGCTTGAAAAACTGTTTTTT	CASSRTAELEKLFF
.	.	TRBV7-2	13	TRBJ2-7	TGTGCCAGCAGCTTCTTACAGTCCTACGAGCAGTACTTC	CASSFLQSYEQYF
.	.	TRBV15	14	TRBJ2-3	TGTGCCACCAGCAGAGGTCCAGAGGCAGATACGCAGTATTTT	CATSRGPEADTQYF
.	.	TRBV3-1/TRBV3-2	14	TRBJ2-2	TGTGCCAGCAGCGGGACAACGAACACCGGGGAGCTGTTTTTT	CASSGTTNTGELFF
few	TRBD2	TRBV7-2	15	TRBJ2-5	TGTGCCAGCAGCTTAGCAGCGGGGTTTGGGGAGACCCAGTACTTC	CASSLAAGFGETQYF
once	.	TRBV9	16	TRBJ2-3	TGTGCCAGCAGCGTGGCTTGGGGGGGGCTGGCAGATACGCAGTATTTT	CASSVAWGGLADTQYF
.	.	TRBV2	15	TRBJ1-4	TGTGCCAGCAGTGAATCCCCATCAACTAATGAAAAACTGTTTTTT	CASSESPSTNEKLFF
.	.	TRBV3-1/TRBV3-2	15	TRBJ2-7	TGTGCCAGCAGCCAGGGGCTGGGCGGATCCTACGAGCAGTACTTC	CASSQGLGGSYEQYF
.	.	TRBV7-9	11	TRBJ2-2	TGTGCCAGCAGCTCGAGTCAGGAGCTGTTTTTT	CASSSSQELFF
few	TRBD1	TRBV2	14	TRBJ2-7	TGTGCCAGCAGTCTTGGGACAGGGAACTACGAGCAGTACTTC	CASSLGTGNYEQYF
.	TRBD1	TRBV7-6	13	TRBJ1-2	TGTGCCAGCAGGCCAGGGGGTGGCTATGGCTACACCTTC	CASRPGGGYGYTF
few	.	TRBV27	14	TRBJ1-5	TGTGCCAGCAGTTTAATCCAGGGCAATCAGCCCCAGCATTTT	CASSLIQGNQPQHF
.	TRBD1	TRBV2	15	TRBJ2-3	TGTGCCAGCATTGCAGACAGGGGTCTTTTGCATACGCAGTATTTT	CASIADRGLLHTQYF
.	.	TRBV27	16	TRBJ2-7	TGTGCCAGCAGTTCGTGGACAGAGAGGGTCCCTGGGGAGCAGTACTTC	CASSSWTERVPGEQYF
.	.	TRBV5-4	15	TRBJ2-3	TGTGCCAGCACCCGAGGGGGGGTACGCACAGATACGCAGTATTTT	CASTRGGVRTDTQYF
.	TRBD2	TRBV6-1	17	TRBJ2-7	TGTGCCAGCAGTGGAAAACGACTAGCGGGGATTAACTACGAGCAGTACTTC	CASSGKRLAGINYEQYF
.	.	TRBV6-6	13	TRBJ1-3	TGTGCCAGCAGCCGGGGGGCTGGAAACACCATATATTTT	CASSRGAGNTIYF
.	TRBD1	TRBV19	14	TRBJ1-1	TGTGCCAGTTCTCGGACAGGGGCATTCACTGAAGCTTTCTTT	CASSRTGAFTEAFF
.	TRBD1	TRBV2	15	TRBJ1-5	TGTGCCAGCGGTTTACAGGGGGCCAACAATCAGCCCCAGCATTTT	CASGLQGANNQPQHF
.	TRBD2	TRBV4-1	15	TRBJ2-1	TGCGCCAGCAGCCGGACTAGCGGGGGGGATAATGAGCAGTTCTTC	CASSRTSGGDNEQFF
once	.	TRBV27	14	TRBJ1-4	TGTGCCAGCAGTTTGTGGAGGGGCTATGAAAAACTGTTTTTT	CASSLWRGYEKLFF
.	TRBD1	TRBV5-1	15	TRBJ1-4	TGCGCCAGCAGCCCGGGGGGACAGGAAGGAGAAAAACTGTTTTTT	CASSPGGQEGEKLFF
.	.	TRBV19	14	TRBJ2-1	TGTGCCAGTAGTATAGGGGCCAGCTTCAATGAGCAGTTCTTC	CASSIGASFNEQFF
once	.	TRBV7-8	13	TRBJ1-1	TGTGCCAGCAGCCCCCAGACACAGACTGAAGCTTTCTTT	CASSPQTQTEAFF
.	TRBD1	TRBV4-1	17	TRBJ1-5	TGCGCCAGCAGCCAAGATCTTAGTACAGGGGGCTCCCAGCCCCAGCATTTT	CASSQDLSTGGSQPQHF
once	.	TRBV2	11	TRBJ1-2	TGTGCCAGCAGTGACAGCTATGGCTACACCTTC	CASSDSYGYTF
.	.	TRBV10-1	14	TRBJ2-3	TGCGCCAGCAGTGACGGGGGGCGCACAGATACGCAGTATTTT	CASSDGGRTDTQYF
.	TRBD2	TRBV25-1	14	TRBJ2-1	TGTGCCATAGAACCGGGACTAGCGGGATCTGAGCAGTTCTTC	CAIEPGLAGSEQFF
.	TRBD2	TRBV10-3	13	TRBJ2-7	TGTGCCATCAGGGGGGACTACGGTTACGAGCAGTACTTC	CAIRGDYGYEQYF
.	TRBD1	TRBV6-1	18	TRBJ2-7	TGTGCCAGCAGTGGCTATTTAACTCCGGGACAGGGAGGCCGAGAGCAGTACTTC	CASSGYLTPGQGGREQYF
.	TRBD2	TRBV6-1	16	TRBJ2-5	TGTGCCAGCAGTGAATGGAGCGGGGGGACTCAAGAGACCCAGTACTTC	CASSEWSGGTQETQYF
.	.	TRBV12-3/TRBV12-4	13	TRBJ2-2	TGTGCCAGCAGTTTCAATCCCACCGGGGAGCTGTTTTTT	CASSFNPTGELFF
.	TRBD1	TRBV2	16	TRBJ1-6	TGTGCCAGCAATCTCTTTAGGACAGGGTATAATTCACCCCTCCACTTT	CASNLFRTGYNSPLHF
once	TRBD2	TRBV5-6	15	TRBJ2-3	TGTGCCAGCAGCTTGAGTCTAGCGGGGGCGTCGGCGCAGTATTTT	CASSLSLAGASAQYF
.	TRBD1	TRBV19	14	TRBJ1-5	TGTGCCAGTAAGGGACAGGGGGAAGGTCAGCCCCAGCATTTT	CASKGQGEGQPQHF
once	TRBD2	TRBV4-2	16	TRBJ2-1	TGTGCCAGCAGCCAAGAGAGGGCGGGGGGGCCCGGTGAGCAGTTCTTC	CASSQERAGGPGEQFF
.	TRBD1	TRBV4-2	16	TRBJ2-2	TGTGCCAGCAGCCAAGATCAAGGGGGCGCCGCCGGGGAGCTGTTTTTT	CASSQDQGGAAGELFF
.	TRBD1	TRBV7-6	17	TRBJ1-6	TGTGCCAGCAGCTTAGGAGGACAGGGTGGAACGAATTCACCCCTCCACTTT	CASSLGGQGGTNSPLHF
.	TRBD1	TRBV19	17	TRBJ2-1	TGTGCCAGTAGTATAGGTCGGCGGACAGGTTCTGGGAATGAGCAGTTCTTC	CASSIGRRTGSGNEQFF
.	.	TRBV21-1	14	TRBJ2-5	TGTGCCAGCAGCAAAGGGACAGGGGGAGAGACCCAGTACTTC	CASSKGTGGETQYF
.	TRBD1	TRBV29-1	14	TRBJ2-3	TGCAGCGTTGACAGGGGGCGTTTGTCAGATACGCAGTATTTT	CSVDRGRLSDTQYF
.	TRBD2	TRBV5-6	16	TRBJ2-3	TGTGCCAGCAGCTTAGGTAGCGGGGGGGCGTTAGATACGCAGTATTTT	CASSLGSGGALDTQYF
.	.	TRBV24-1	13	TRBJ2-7	TGTGCCACCAGTGATGGGGGGTCCTACGAGCAGTACTTC	CATSDGGSYEQYF
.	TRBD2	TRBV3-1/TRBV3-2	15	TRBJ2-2	TGTGCCAGCAGCCAAGTCGGGCGGGGGGCCCGGGAGCTGTTTTTT	CASSQVGRGARELFF
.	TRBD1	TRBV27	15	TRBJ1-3	TGTGCCAGCAGTTATAAGGGGGCCTCTGGAAACACCATATATTTT	CASSYKGASGNTIYF
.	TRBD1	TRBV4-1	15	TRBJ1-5	TGCGCCAGCAGCCAATTCGGGACAGGGTGGCAGCCCCAGCATTTT	CASSQFGTGWQPQHF
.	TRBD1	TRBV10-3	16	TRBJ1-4	TGTGCCATCAGTGAGTCGATAACAGGGGGCGGCGAAAAACTGTTTTTT	CAISESITGGGEKLFF
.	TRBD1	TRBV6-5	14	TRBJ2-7	TGTGCCAGCAAAAGGACAGGGCCCCCCTACGAGCAGTACTTC	CASKRTGPPYEQYF
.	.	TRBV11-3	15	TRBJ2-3	TGTGCCAGCAGCGACCAGGGTGGCTTCACAGATACGCAGTATTTT	CASSDQGGFTDTQYF
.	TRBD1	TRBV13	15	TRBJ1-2	TGTGCCAGCAGCTCCCGGACAGGGAATAACTATGGCTACACCTTC	CASSSRTGNNYGYTF
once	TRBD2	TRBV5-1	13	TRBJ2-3	TGCGCCAGCAGCAGCGGGGGCACAGATACGCAGTATTTT	CASSSGGTDTQYF
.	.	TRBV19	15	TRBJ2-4	TGTGCCAGTAGCCAGGACAGCCTAGCCAAAAACATTCAGTACTTC	CASSQDSLAKNIQYF
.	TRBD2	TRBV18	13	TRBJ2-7	TGTGCCAGCTCACTGAGCGGGGGAAGCGAGCAGTACTTC	CASSLSGGSEQYF
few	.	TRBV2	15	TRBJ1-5	TGTGCCAGCAAACCCGGGACAAATAGCAATCAGCCCCAGCATTTT	CASKPGTNSNQPQHF
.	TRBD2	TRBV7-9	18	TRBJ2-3	TGTGCCAGCAGCACACTAGCGGGGGCTCGCCGGGGGGAAGATACGCAGTATTTT	CASSTLAGARRGEDTQYF
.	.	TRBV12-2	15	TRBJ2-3	TGTGCAAGTCGCCCACTAGCGGGACCCCCAGATACGCAGTATTTT	CASRPLAGPPDTQYF